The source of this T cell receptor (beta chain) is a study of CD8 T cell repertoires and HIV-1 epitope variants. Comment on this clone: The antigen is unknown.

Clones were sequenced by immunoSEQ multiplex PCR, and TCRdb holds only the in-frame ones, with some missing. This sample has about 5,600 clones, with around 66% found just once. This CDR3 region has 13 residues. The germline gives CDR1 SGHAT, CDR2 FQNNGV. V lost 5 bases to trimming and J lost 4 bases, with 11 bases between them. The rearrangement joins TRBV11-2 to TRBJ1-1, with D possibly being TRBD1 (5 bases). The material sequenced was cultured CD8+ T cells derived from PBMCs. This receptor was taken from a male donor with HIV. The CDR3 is CASSQGGATEAFF. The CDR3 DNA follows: TGTGCCAGCAGCCAAGGTGGGGCCACTGAAGCTTTCTTT.